This TCR beta chain was documented in a study of blood T cell repertoires in COVID-19. Cohorts were based on clinical histories the participants reported. The CDR3 contains 16 residues. Germline V gene lookup returns CDR1 LNHNV and CDR2 YYDKDF (reference sequence). TCRdb's table, derived via immunoSEQ multiplex PCR, lists solely in-frame clones and lacks some. The profile covers hundreds of thousands of clones, with about 90% appearing a single time and over 0.85% taken by the ten largest. On this clone itself: An end of the junction does not agree with germline; a read error may underlie this.

The receptor comes from a man aged 45-60 years who had been exposed to COVID-19. The sample comprised PBMCs or T cells enriched from blood (not recorded which). The chain carries TRBV15 and TRBJ2-3; 7 nucleotides align to TRBD1. CDR3 sequence: CATSGEGAASTDTQYF. The DNA of the CDR3 is TGTGCCACCAGCGGAGAGGGGGCGGCCAGCACAGATACGCAGTATTTT.